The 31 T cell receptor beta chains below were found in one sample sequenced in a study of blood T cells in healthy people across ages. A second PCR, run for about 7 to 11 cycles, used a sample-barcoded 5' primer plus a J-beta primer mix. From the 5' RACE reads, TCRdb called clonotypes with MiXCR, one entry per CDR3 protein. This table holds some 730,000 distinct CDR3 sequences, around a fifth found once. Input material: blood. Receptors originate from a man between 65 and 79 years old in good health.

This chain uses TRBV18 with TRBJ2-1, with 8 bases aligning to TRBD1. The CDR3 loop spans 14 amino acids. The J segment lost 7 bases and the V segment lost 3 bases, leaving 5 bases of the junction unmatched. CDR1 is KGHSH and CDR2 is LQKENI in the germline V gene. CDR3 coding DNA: TGTGCCAGCTCACCCTCAGGGGGCCGGAATGAGCAGTTCTTC. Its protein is CASSPSGGRNEQFF.

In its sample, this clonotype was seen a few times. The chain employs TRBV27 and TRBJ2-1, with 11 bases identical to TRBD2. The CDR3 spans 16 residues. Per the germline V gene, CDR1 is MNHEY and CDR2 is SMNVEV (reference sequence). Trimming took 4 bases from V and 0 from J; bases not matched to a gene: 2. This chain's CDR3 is CASSWGLADSYNEQFF. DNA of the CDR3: TGTGCCAGCAGTTGGGGACTAGCGGACTCCTACAATGAGCAGTTCTTC.

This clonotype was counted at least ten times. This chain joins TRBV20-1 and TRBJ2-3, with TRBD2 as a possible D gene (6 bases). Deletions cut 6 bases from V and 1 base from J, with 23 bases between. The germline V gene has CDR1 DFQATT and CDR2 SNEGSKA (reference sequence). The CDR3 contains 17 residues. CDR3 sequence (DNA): TGCAGTGCGGCCCGGGACTTTTCAGTGAGGGGCACAGATACGCAGTATTTT. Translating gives CSAARDFSVRGTDTQYF.

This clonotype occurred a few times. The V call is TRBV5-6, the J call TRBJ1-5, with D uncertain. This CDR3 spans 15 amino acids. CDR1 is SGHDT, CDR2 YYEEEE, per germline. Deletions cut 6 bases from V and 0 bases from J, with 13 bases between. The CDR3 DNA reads TGTGCCAGCACCCGTTCCGCGCATAGCAATCAGCCCCAGCATTTT. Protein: CASTRSAHSNQPQHF.

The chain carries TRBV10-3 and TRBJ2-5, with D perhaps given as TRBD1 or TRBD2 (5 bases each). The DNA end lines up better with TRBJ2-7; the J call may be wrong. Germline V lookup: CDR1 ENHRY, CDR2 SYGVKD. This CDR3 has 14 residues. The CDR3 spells CAISESGTTYEQYV. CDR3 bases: TGTGCCATCAGTGAGTCAGGGACCACCTACGAGCAGTACGTC.

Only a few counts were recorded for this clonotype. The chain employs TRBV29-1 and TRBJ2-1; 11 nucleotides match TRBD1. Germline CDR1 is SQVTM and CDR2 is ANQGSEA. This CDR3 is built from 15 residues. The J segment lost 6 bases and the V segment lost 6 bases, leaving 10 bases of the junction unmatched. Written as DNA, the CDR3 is TGCAGCGTCGACCCGGGACAGGGGGGAGTCAATGAGCAGTTCTTC. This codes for CSVDPGQGGVNEQFF.

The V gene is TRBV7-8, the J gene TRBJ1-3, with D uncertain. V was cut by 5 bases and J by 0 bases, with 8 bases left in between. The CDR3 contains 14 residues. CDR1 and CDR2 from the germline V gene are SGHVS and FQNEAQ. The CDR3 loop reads CASSQSHSGNTIYF. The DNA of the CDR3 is TGTGCCAGCAGCCAAAGTCACTCTGGAAACACCATATATTTT. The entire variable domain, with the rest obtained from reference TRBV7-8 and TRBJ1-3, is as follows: GAGVSQSPRYKVAKRGQDVALRCDPISGHVSLFWYQQALGQGPEFLTYFQNEAQLDKSGLPSDRFFAERPEGSVSTLKIQRTQQEDSAVYLCASSQSHSGNTIYFGEGSWLTVV.

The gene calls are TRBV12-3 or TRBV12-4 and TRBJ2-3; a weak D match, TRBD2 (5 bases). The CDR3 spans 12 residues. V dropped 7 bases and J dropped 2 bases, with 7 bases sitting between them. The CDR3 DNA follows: TGTGCCAGCATCGGGGTCACAGATACGCAGTATTTT. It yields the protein CASIGVTDTQYF.

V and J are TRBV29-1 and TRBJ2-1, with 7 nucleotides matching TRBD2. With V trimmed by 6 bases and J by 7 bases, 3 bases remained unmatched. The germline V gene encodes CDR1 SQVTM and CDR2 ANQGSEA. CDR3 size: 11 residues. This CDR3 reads CSVWGGNEQFF. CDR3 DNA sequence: TGCAGCGTCTGGGGGGGGAATGAGCAGTTCTTC.

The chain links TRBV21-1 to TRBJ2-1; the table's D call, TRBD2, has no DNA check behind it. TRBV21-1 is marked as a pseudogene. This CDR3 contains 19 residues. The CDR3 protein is CASSKKPGLAGGTYNEQFF. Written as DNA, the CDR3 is TGTGCCAGCAGCAAGAAGCCGGGACTAGCGGGAGGGACCTACAATGAGCAGTTCTTC.

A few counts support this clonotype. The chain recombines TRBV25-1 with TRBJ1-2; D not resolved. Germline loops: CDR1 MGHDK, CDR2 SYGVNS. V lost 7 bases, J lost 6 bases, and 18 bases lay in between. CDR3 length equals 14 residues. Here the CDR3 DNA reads TGTGCCAGCAAAGGGAGTGGGCCTTCCCATGGCTACACCTTC. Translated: CASKGSGPSHGYTF.

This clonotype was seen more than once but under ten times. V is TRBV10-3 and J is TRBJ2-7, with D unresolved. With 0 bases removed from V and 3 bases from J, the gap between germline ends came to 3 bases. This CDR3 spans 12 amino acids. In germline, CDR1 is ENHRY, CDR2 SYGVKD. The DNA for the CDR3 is TGTGCCATCAGTGAGTCTTTCTACGAGCAGTACGTC. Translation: CAISESFYEQYV.

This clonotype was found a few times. The CDR3 loop is CASSQGQVGNSYEQYF. In nucleotides, the CDR3 is TGTGCCAGCAGCCAAGGCCAGGTCGGGAATTCCTACGAGCAGTACTTC. The rearrangement links TRBV3-1 to TRBJ2-7, with a tentative D call TRBD2 (5 bases). Germline CDR1 is LGHDT and CDR2 is YNNKEL (reference sequence). The CDR3 contains 16 residues. V was trimmed by 1 base and J by 1 base, leaving 14 bases between them.

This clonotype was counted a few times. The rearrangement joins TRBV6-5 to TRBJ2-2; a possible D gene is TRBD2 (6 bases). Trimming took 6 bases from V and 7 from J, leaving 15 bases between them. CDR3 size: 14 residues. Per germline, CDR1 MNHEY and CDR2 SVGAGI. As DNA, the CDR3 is TGTGCCAGCAGCCGGGACTTTAGTAGCGGGGAGCTGTTTTTT. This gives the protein CASSRDFSSGELFF.

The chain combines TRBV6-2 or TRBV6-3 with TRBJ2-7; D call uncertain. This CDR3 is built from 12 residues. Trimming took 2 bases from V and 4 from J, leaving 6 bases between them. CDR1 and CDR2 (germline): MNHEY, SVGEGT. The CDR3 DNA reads TGTGCCAGCAGTTACGTGGGTTACGAGCAGTACGTC. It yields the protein CASSYVGYEQYV.

Written as DNA, the CDR3 is TGCAGTGCTAGCCCCGGGACGGGGTCCTACGAGCAGTACTTC. Translated, it gives CSASPGTGSYEQYF. The chain employs TRBV20-1 and TRBJ2-7; either TRBD1 or TRBD2 may supply D (5 bases each). The CDR3 has 14 residues. Per germline, CDR1 DFQATT and CDR2 SNEGSKA (reference sequence). Between the trimmed V and J ends, which lost 3 bases and 1 base, there was a span of 13 bases.

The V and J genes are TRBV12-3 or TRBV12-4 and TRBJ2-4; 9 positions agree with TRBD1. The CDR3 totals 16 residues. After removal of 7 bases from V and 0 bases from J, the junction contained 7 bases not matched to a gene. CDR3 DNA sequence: TGTGCCAGCACCTTGGACAGGGGACTAGCCAAAAACATTCAGTACTTC. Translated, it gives CASTLDRGLAKNIQYF.

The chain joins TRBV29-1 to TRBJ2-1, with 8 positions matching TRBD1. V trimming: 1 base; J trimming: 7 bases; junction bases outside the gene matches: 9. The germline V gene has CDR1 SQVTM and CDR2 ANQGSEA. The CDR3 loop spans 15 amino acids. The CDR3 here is CSVEGGQGGWNEQFF. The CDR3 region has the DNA TGCAGCGTTGAAGGTGGACAGGGAGGATGGAATGAGCAGTTCTTC.

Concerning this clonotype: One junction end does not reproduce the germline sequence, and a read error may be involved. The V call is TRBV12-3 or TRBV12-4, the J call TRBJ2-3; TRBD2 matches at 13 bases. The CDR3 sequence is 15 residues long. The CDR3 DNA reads TGTGCCAGCACGAGGACTAGCGGGGGAACAGATGCGCAGTATTTT. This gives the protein CASTRTSGGTDAQYF.

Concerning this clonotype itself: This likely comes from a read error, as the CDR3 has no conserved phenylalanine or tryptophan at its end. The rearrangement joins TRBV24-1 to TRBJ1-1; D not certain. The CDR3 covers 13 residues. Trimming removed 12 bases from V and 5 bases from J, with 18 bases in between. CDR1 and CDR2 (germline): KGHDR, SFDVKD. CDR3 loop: CAATRGSETEAFL. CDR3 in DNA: TGTGCCGCGACGAGAGGGTCTGAAACTGAAGCTTTCCTT.

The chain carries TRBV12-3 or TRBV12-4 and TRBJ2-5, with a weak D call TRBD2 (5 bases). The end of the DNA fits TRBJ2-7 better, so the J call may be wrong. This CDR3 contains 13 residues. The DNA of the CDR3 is TGTGCCAGCAGTTTGGAGGCCCCTGGCGAGCAGTACTTC. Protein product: CASSLEAPGEQYF.

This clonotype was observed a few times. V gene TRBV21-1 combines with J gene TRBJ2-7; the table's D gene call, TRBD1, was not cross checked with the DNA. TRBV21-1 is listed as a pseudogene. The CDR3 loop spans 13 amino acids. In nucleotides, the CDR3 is TGTGCCAGCCCGGGGTGGGACTCCTACGAGCAGTACGTC. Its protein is CASPGWDSYEQYV.

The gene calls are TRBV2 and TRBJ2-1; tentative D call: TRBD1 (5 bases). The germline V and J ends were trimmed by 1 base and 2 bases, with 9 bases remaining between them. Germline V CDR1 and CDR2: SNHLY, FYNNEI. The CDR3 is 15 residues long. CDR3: CASSEGQGPYNEQFF. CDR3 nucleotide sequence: TGTGCCAGCAGTGAAGGGCAGGGCCCCTACAATGAGCAGTTCTTC.

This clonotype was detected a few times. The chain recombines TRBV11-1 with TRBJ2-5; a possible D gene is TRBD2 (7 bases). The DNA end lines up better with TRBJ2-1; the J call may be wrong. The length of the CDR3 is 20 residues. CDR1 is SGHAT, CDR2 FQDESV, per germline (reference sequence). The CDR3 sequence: CASSLALLGGGSGGNNEQFF. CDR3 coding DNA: TGTGCCAGCAGCTTAGCCCTCCTGGGGGGCGGGAGCGGCGGGAACAATGAGCAGTTCTTC.

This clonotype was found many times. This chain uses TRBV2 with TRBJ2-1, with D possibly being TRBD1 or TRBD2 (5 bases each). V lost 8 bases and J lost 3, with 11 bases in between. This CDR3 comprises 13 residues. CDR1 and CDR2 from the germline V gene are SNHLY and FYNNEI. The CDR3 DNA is TGTGCCAGCGGCAGGGACCGCTACAATGAGCAGTTCTTC. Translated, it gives CASGRDRYNEQFF.

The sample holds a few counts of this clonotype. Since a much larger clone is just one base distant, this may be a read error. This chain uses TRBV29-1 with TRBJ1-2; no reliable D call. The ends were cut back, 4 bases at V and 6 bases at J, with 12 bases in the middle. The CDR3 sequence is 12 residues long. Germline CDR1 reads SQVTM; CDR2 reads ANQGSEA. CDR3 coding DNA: TGCAGCGTTGGAAATCCCGACCATGGCTACACCTTC. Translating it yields CSVGNPDHGYTF.

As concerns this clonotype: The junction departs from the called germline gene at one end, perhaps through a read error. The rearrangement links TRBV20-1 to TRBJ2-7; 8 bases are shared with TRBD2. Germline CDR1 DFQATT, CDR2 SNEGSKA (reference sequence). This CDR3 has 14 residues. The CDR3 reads CSARVGAGVYEQYF. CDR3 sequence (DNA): TGCAGTGCCAGAGTTGGAGCGGGGGTTTACGAGCAGTACTTC.

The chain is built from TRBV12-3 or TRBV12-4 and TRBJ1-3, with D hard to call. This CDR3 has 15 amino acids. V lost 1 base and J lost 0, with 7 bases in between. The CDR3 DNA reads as TGTGCCAGCAGTTTAGAGCGTAACTCTGGAAACACCATATATTTT. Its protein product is CASSLERNSGNTIYF.

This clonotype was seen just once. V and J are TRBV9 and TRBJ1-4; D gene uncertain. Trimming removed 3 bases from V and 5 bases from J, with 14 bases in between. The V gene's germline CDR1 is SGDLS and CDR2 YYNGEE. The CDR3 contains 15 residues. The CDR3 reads CASSAGPTPNEKLFF. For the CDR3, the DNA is TGTGCCAGCAGCGCCGGTCCTACCCCAAATGAAAAACTGTTTTTT.

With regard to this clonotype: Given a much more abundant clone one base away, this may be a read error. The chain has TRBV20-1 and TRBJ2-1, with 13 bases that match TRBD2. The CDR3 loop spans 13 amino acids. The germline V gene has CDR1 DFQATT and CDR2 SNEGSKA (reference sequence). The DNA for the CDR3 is TGCAGTGCGGGACTAGCGGGGTTCAATGTGCAGTTCTTC. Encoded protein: CSAGLAGFNVQFF.

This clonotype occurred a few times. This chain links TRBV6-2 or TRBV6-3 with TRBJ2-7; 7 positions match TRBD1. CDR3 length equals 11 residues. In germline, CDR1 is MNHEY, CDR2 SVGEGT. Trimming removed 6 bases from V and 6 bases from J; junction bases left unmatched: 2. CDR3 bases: TGTGCCAGCAGCCGGGACAGCGAGCAGTACTTC. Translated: CASSRDSEQYF.